This T cell receptor beta chain was obtained from a study of CD8 T cells in Susac syndrome. An input of roughly 0.5 to 1 ug of RNA was subjected to reverse transcription using random hexamers. Coverage of TCR beta CDR3 amplification by immunoSEQ multiplex PCR extended to 54 Vbeta and 13 Jbeta. TCRdb re-derived calls from the immunoSEQ multiplex PCR reads in MiXCR, one entry per CDR3 protein. In the table there are about 210,000 distinct CDR3 sequences, 95% of which are singletons. CDR3 length equals 13 residues. Deletions cut 4 bases from V and 9 bases from J, with 16 bases between. Germline assignment: CDR1 SQVTM and CDR2 ANQGSEA. While CD8+ and CD4+ T cells were isolated negatively, TEMRA cells were enriched by FACS. Study results and limitations: It was acknowledged by the study that relatively few individuals were included in its TCR sequencing and HLA analysis.

Note on this clonotype: The antigen is not known.

The chain links TRBV29-1 to TRBJ2-4; D is possibly TRBD1 (6 bases). This sequence originates from a human donor with multiple sclerosis. The source material was CD4+ T cells from PBMCs. CDR3 protein: CSVAEPTGSIQYF. CDR3 sequence (DNA): TGCAGCGTTGCAGAACCTACAGGGTCCATTCAGTACTTC. The variable domain in full, with the rest retrieved from reference TRBV29-1 and TRBJ2-4, is SAVISQKPSRDICQRGTSLTIQCQVDSQVTMMFWYRQQPGQSLTLIATANQGSEATYESGFVIDKFPISRPNLTFSTLTVSNMSPEDSSIYLCSVAEPTGSIQYFGAGTRLSVL.